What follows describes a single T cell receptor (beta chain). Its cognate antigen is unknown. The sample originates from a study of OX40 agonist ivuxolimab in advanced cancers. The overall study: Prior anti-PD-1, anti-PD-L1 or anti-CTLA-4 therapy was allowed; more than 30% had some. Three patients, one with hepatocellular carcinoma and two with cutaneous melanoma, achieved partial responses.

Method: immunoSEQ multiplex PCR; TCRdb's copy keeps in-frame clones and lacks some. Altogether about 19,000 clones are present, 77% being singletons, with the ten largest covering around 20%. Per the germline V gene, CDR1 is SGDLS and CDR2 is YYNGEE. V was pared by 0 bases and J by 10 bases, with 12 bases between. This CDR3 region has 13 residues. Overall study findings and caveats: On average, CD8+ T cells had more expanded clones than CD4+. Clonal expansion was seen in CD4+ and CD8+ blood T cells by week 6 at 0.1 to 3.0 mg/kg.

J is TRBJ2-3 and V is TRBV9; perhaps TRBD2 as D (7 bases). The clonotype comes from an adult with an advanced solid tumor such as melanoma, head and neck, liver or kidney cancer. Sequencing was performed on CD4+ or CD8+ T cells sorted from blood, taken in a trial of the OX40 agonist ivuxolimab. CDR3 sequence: CASSVARGGPQYF. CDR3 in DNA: TGTGCCAGCAGCGTAGCTAGGGGGGGACCGCAGTATTTT.